This entry describes one TCR beta chain. What it recognizes is unknown. An end of the junction does not agree with germline; a read error may underlie this. The data stem from a study of T-cell reconstitution after alpha-beta-depleted transplantation in children. Study findings and constraints: Several hundred expanded graft clones reportedly were the source of alpha-beta T cells about two months after transplant. Surviving recipient T cells and thymic progenitors underlay high day-60 TCRbeta diversity in some patients.

This CDR3 has 16 amino acids. Germline V gives CDR1 DFQATT, CDR2 SNEGSKA (reference sequence). Library preparation (for TCRbeta) was performed with unique molecular identifiers. TCRdb passed the PCR reads through MiXCR, listing each CDR3 protein once. The sample lists 610,000 or so distinct CDR3 sequences, over 25% occurring once. Sequenced material: PBMCs, taken before TCRalphabeta/CD19-depleted stem cell transplant. The gene calls are TRBV20-1 and TRBJ2-1; D remains ambiguous. The clonotype was recovered from a boy under two years old with Wiskott-Aldrich syndrome, due to receive a stem cell transplant. The CDR3 nucleotides read TGCTGTGCTAGAGATTTGCAGGATTCCTCCTACAATGAGCAGTTCTTC. The encoded protein is CCARDLQDSSYNEQFF.